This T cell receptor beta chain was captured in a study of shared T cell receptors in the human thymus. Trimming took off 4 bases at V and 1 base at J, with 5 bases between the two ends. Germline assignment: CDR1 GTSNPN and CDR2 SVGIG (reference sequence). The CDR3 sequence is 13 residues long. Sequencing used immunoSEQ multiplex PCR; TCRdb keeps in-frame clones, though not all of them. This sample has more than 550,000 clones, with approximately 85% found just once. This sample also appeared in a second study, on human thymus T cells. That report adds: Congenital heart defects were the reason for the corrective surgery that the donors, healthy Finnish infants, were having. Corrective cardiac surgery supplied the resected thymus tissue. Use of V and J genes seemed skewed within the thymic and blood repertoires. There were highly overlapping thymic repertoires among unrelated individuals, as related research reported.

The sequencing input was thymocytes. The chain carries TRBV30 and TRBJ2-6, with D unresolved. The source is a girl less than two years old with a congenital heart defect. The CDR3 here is CAWTRSGANVLTF. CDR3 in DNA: TGTGCCTGGACGAGGTCTGGGGCCAACGTCCTGACTTTC.